A selection of T cell receptor beta chains follows, all from one sample in a study of CD8+CD57+ T cells in acquired aplastic anemia. From the reads, TCRdb called clonotypes with MiXCR, one entry per CDR3 protein. Among 200,000 to 250,000 distinct CDR3 sequences listed, 50% to 70% were seen once. The sequenced sample was sorted CD4+, CD8+, or CD8+CD57+ T cells (not recorded which) from PBMCs. The receptors come from a human donor with aplastic anemia. Both conserved end residues are part of each CDR3. The order of the fields is V gene, J gene, D gene, clone size, CDR3 DNA, CDR3 protein. A D gene is named only where the DNA matches it firmly. Size is stated for part of the rows, as once, few or many counts, or as a class when the clone is expanded.

V gene: TRBV29-1; J gene: TRBJ2-7; D gene: -; clone size: -; CDR3 DNA: TGCAGCGTTGAGGGCCTTAAGAACCACGCCGAGCAGTACTTC; CDR3 protein: CSVEGLKNHAEQYF
V gene: TRBV7-2; J gene: TRBJ2-3; D gene: TRBD1; clone size: -; CDR3 DNA: TGTGCCAGCAGCTCGACTACGAGACAGGGCGTGCAGTATTTC; CDR3 protein: CASSSTTRQGVQYF
V gene: TRBV19; J gene: TRBJ1-5; D gene: -; clone size: -; CDR3 DNA: TGTGCCAGTAGTCCGGGGGGGGGCAATCAGCCCCAGCATTTT; CDR3 protein: CASSPGGGNQPQHF
V gene: TRBV5-4; J gene: TRBJ1-6; D gene: -; clone size: -; CDR3 DNA: TGTGCCAGCAGCTTGGGGATCAATTCACCCCTCCACTTT; CDR3 protein: CASSLGINSPLHF
V gene: TRBV5-4; J gene: TRBJ2-1; D gene: -; clone size: -; CDR3 DNA: TGTGCCAGCAGCTTGAGGGCCCAGTCGAATGAGCAGTTCTTC; CDR3 protein: CASSLRAQSNEQFF
V gene: TRBV5-1; J gene: TRBJ1-1; D gene: -; clone size: -; CDR3 DNA: TGCGCCAGCAGTTCGGATATGAACACTGAAGCTTTCTTT; CDR3 protein: CASSSDMNTEAFF
V gene: TRBV2; J gene: TRBJ1-4; D gene: -; clone size: -; CDR3 DNA: TGTGCCAGCAAACTGTCCGCGAGTGAAAAACTGTTTTTT; CDR3 protein: CASKLSASEKLFF
V gene: TRBV29-1; J gene: TRBJ2-1; D gene: -; clone size: -; CDR3 DNA: TGCAGCGTTGAAGGGGGAGTGACGGGCTCCTACAACGAGCAGTTCTTC; CDR3 protein: CSVEGGVTGSYNEQFF
V gene: TRBV20-1; J gene: TRBJ2-7; D gene: TRBD1; clone size: -; CDR3 DNA: TGCAGGGCTAGAGACAGGGGGCGCTCCTACGAGCAGTACTTC; CDR3 protein: CRARDRGRSYEQYF
V gene: TRBV10-3; J gene: TRBJ1-4; D gene: -; clone size: -; CDR3 DNA: TGTGCCATCAGTGAGTCGAAGCTAAATAAAAAACTGTTTTTT; CDR3 protein: CAISESKLNKKLFF
V gene: TRBV5-1; J gene: TRBJ1-1; D gene: TRBD1; clone size: -; CDR3 DNA: TGCGCCAGCAGCTTGGGACAGGGGGCTTTGGTGAACACTGAAGCTTTCTTT; CDR3 protein: CASSLGQGALVNTEAFF
V gene: TRBV24-1; J gene: TRBJ1-2; D gene: -; clone size: -; CDR3 DNA: TGTGCCACCAGTGATCCGAGGGGAGGGGGTTATGGCTACACCTTC; CDR3 protein: CATSDPRGGGYGYTF
V gene: TRBV20-1; J gene: TRBJ2-6; D gene: -; clone size: -; CDR3 DNA: TGCAGTGCTACTGGTTTCGGACTCGGGGCCAACGTCCTGACTTTC; CDR3 protein: CSATGFGLGANVLTF
V gene: TRBV2; J gene: TRBJ1-2; D gene: -; clone size: once; CDR3 DNA: TGTGCCAGCAGTGAAGCTCACAGCTCCGGCTACACCTTC; CDR3 protein: CASSEAHSSGYTF
V gene: TRBV7-2; J gene: TRBJ2-3; D gene: -; clone size: few; CDR3 DNA: TGTGCCAGCAGCTTAGCGGGGTCGGGAGATACGCAGTATTTT; CDR3 protein: CASSLAGSGDTQYF
V gene: TRBV5-1; J gene: TRBJ2-7; D gene: -; clone size: many; CDR3 DNA: TGCGCCAGCAGCTCGTGGGGGGGCGCGGGCTCCTACGAGCAGTACTTC; CDR3 protein: CASSSWGGAGSYEQYF
V gene: TRBV29-1; J gene: TRBJ2-3; D gene: -; clone size: -; CDR3 DNA: TGCAGCTCTCGGGTATTGAGGACAGATACGCAGTATTTT; CDR3 protein: CSSRVLRTDTQYF
V gene: TRBV19; J gene: TRBJ2-1; D gene: TRBD1; clone size: -; CDR3 DNA: TGTGCCAGTAGTATTAAGGACAGGGTACCCGGCTCCTACAATGAGCAGTTCTTC; CDR3 protein: CASSIKDRVPGSYNEQFF
V gene: TRBV20-1; J gene: TRBJ1-3; D gene: -; clone size: -; CDR3 DNA: TGCAGTGCTAGAGACTCGGGTCAGGCTGGAAACACCATATATTTT; CDR3 protein: CSARDSGQAGNTIYF
V gene: TRBV15; J gene: TRBJ2-5; D gene: -; clone size: -; CDR3 DNA: TGTGCCACCAGTTTTACTCAGGGGTCTACTTTCCAAGAGACCCAGTACTTC; CDR3 protein: CATSFTQGSTFQETQYF
V gene: TRBV7-3; J gene: TRBJ2-5; D gene: TRBD2; clone size: -; CDR3 DNA: TGTGCCAGCAGCTTAACGGGGACTAGCGGGAGTGGTGTGAAGACCCAGTACTTC; CDR3 protein: CASSLTGTSGSGVKTQYF
V gene: TRBV2; J gene: TRBJ1-1; D gene: -; clone size: -; CDR3 DNA: TGTGCCACCCAGATTGCAGGAGCCACTGAAGCTTTCTTT; CDR3 protein: CATQIAGATEAFF
V gene: TRBV20-1; J gene: TRBJ2-7; D gene: -; clone size: -; CDR3 DNA: TGCAGTGCTAGAGACCCATCCCGAGCAGGGAATACCTACGAGCAGTACTTC; CDR3 protein: CSARDPSRAGNTYEQYF
V gene: TRBV7-9; J gene: TRBJ2-5; D gene: -; clone size: many; CDR3 DNA: TGTGCCAGCAGCTTAGTTGGCACCAAAGAGACCCAGTACTTC; CDR3 protein: CASSLVGTKETQYF
V gene: TRBV9; J gene: TRBJ1-2; D gene: TRBD1; clone size: many; CDR3 DNA: TGTGCCAGCAGCGTAGGGTGGGCAGGGACAGGTGGCTACACCTTC; CDR3 protein: CASSVGWAGTGGYTF
V gene: TRBV20-1; J gene: TRBJ2-3; D gene: TRBD2; clone size: -; CDR3 DNA: TGCAGTGCTAGAGGAGGTCGGGGCGGGGGGGCCGTCGGAGATACGCAGTATTTT; CDR3 protein: CSARGGRGGGAVGDTQYF
V gene: TRBV20-1; J gene: TRBJ1-1; D gene: TRBD1; clone size: -; CDR3 DNA: TGCAGTGCTGCGCGGACAGGGGGCACTGAAGCTTTCTTT; CDR3 protein: CSAARTGGTEAFF
V gene: TRBV24-1; J gene: TRBJ2-1; D gene: -; clone size: -; CDR3 DNA: TGTGCCACCAGTGGGTACGATGATGAGCAGTTCTTC; CDR3 protein: CATSGYDDEQFF
V gene: TRBV7-9; J gene: TRBJ2-7; D gene: -; clone size: few; CDR3 DNA: TGTGCCAGCAGCTTAGTTGGGGCCCCCTACGAGCAGTACTTC; CDR3 protein: CASSLVGAPYEQYF
V gene: TRBV24-1; J gene: TRBJ2-7; D gene: -; clone size: -; CDR3 DNA: TGTGCCACCAGTGATCCGGGACGACCGTCCTACGAGCAGTACTTC; CDR3 protein: CATSDPGRPSYEQYF
V gene: TRBV7-2; J gene: TRBJ1-1; D gene: -; clone size: -; CDR3 DNA: TGTGCCAGCAGCTTAGGACAGGTGGTGGCCCTTTTT; CDR3 protein: CASSLGQVVALF
V gene: TRBV9; J gene: TRBJ1-6; D gene: TRBD1; clone size: -; CDR3 DNA: TGTGCCAGCAGCTTTGCAGGGGGCCTGAATTCACCCCTCCACTTT; CDR3 protein: CASSFAGGLNSPLHF
V gene: TRBV10-3; J gene: TRBJ1-3; D gene: -; clone size: -; CDR3 DNA: TGTGCCATCAGTCCGGGGCCTGGAAACACCATATATTTT; CDR3 protein: CAISPGPGNTIYF
V gene: TRBV7-6; J gene: TRBJ2-5; D gene: -; clone size: -; CDR3 DNA: TGTGCCAGCAGCAGCCTATACACGGCTCAAGAGACCCAGTACTTC; CDR3 protein: CASSSLYTAQETQYF
V gene: TRBV15; J gene: TRBJ2-3; D gene: -; clone size: -; CDR3 DNA: TGTGCCACCAGCAGAGGATCCACGATGAATACGCAGTATTTT; CDR3 protein: CATSRGSTMNTQYF
V gene: TRBV10-3; J gene: TRBJ1-2; D gene: -; clone size: -; CDR3 DNA: TGTGCCATCCTAGAACCAGGACAGTCCTATGGCTACACCTTC; CDR3 protein: CAILEPGQSYGYTF
V gene: TRBV7-2; J gene: TRBJ1-3; D gene: -; clone size: -; CDR3 DNA: TGTGCCAGCAGCTTAGATGGAGGAAACACCATATATTTT; CDR3 protein: CASSLDGGNTIYF
V gene: TRBV20-1; J gene: TRBJ2-5; D gene: TRBD2; clone size: many; CDR3 DNA: TGCAGTGCTAGTATGGCGGGGGGGCCTTTGACAAGTCAAGAGACCCAGTACTTC; CDR3 protein: CSASMAGGPLTSQETQYF
V gene: TRBV14; J gene: TRBJ1-2; D gene: -; clone size: once; CDR3 DNA: TGTGCCAGCAGCCGGGCCTCCGAGGGCTACACCTTC; CDR3 protein: CASSRASEGYTF
V gene: TRBV15; J gene: TRBJ1-1; D gene: TRBD1; clone size: -; CDR3 DNA: TGTGCCACCAGCAGAGAGAGGGGGCTAGGTGAAGCTTTCTTT; CDR3 protein: CATSRERGLGEAFF